This TCR beta chain was identified during a study of Ad26.COV2.S vaccination and SARS-CoV-2 variants. Study summary: Dosing was one shot or two shots 56 days apart. Whole-study results and caveats: Similar non-spike TCR breadth was observed in recipients of vaccine and of placebo.

Sequenced by immunoSEQ multiplex PCR; TCRdb stores in-frame clones only, minus some. The sample carries about 480,000 clones, 87% recorded once. Concerning this clone: Its antigen remains unidentified.

As to treatment: 15 to 20 received Ad26.COV2.S at low or high dose, single or two shots; 5 received placebo; per-sample allocation not given. Samples came from day 63 after the first vaccine or placebo injection. The CDR3 loop spans 16 amino acids. The germline V gene encodes CDR1 ENHRY and CDR2 SYGVKD. V dropped 3 bases and J dropped 8; count of bases not matched to a gene: 5. The specimen comprised peripheral blood, sampled in a trial of Ad26.COV2.S vaccine versus placebo. The receptor comes from a person aged 18-60 years who received the Ad26.COV2.S COVID-19 vaccine or a placebo. The chain combines TRBV10-3 with TRBJ2-1; the match to TRBD2 covers 15 bases. CDR3 residues: CAISDPGLAGGDEQFF. CDR3 DNA sequence: TGTGCCATCAGTGACCCTGGACTAGCGGGAGGGGATGAGCAGTTCTTC.